The 29 T cell receptor beta chains presented below share a single source sample, sequenced in a study of blood T cell repertoires in COVID-19. Clones were read by immunoSEQ multiplex PCR, and TCRdb kept only the in-frame ones, dropping some. This table has around 450,000 clones, roughly 91% appearing once. Sequencing used peripheral blood. These receptors were obtained from a woman aged 25-40 years with acute or convalescent COVID-19.

The chain links TRBV28 to TRBJ1-4; TRBD1 aligns across 8 bases. The CDR3 extends over 15 amino acids. Germline assignment: CDR1 MDHEN and CDR2 SYDVKM. With V trimmed by 4 bases and J by 7 bases, 8 bases remained unmatched. CDR3 residues: CASSSPLGQGEKLFF. The CDR3 DNA reads TGTGCCAGCAGTTCCCCCCTTGGACAGGGTGAAAAACTGTTTTTT.

The rearrangement uses TRBV20-1 and TRBJ1-2; D uncertain. In germline, CDR1 is DFQATT, CDR2 SNEGSKA (reference sequence). The V end was cut by 3 bases, the J end by 0 bases, with 11 bases between. This CDR3 has 14 amino acids. DNA of the CDR3: TGCAGTGCTAGTCGCCAGTTTCCTAACTATGGCTACACCTTC. Encoded protein: CSASRQFPNYGYTF.

The chain is built from TRBV2 and TRBJ2-2; no firm D call. The V gene lost 5 bases and the J gene lost 4 bases, with 11 bases spanning the gap. The CDR3 runs 14 residues. CDR1 and CDR2 (germline): SNHLY, FYNNEI. The CDR3 nucleotides read TGTGCCAGCAGTTCCACGGGTGGCACCGGGGAGCTGTTTTTT. This gives the protein CASSSTGGTGELFF.

This clone has a handful of counts. The chain couples TRBV4-2 to TRBJ2-2; perhaps TRBD2 as D (6 bases). V dropped 0 bases and J dropped 6 bases, with 14 bases sitting between them. This CDR3 region has 16 residues. Germline V gives CDR1 LGHNA, CDR2 YNFKEQ. This CDR3 is CASSQEGGLMAGELFF. As DNA, the CDR3 is TGTGCCAGCAGCCAAGAAGGAGGGCTGATGGCCGGGGAGCTGTTTTTT.

The chain is built from TRBV7-6 and TRBJ1-2; 7 bases are a match to TRBD1. The length of the CDR3 is 14 residues. V gave up 5 bases and J gave up 4 bases; unmatched junction bases: 7. From germline, CDR1 is SGHVS and CDR2 FNYEAQ. DNA of the CDR3: TGTGCCAGCAGCCCCACGGGACAGCTCTATGGCTACACCTTC. Translating it yields CASSPTGQLYGYTF. The full variable domain, completed using reference TRBV7-6 and TRBJ1-2, is GAGVSQSPRYKVTKRGQDVALRCDPISGHVSLYWYRQALGQGPEFLTYFNYEAQQDKSGLPNDRFSAERPEGSISTLTIQRTEQRDSAMYRCASSPTGQLYGYTFGSGTRLTVV.

The chain has TRBV19 and TRBJ1-5, with a weak D call TRBD1 (5 bases). The V gene lost 3 bases and the J gene lost 0 bases, with 27 bases spanning the gap. The CDR3 length is 21 residues. In germline, CDR1 is LNHDA, CDR2 SQIVND (reference sequence). CDR3 sequence reads: CASSIWTPSGAWENSNQPQHF. For the CDR3, the DNA is TGTGCCAGTAGTATTTGGACACCATCGGGAGCATGGGAAAATAGCAATCAGCCCCAGCATTTT.

This clone was detected only a few times. The chain combines TRBV4-1 with TRBJ2-1; D ambiguous. This CDR3 contains 16 residues. Trimming removed 1 base from V and 3 bases from J, with 13 bases in between. Germline values: CDR1 MGHRA, CDR2 YSYEKL. The CDR3, as DNA: TGCGCCAGCAGCCAAGTTGACATGCTTGTCTACAATGAGCAGTTCTTC. Protein sequence: CASSQVDMLVYNEQFF.

The table lists this clone with a count of one. J is TRBJ1-2 and V is TRBV28; D is perhaps TRBD1 (5 bases). Trimming took off 7 bases at V and 0 bases at J, with 12 bases between the two ends. The CDR3 sequence is 14 residues long. Germline-derived CDR1 and CDR2 are MDHEN and SYDVKM. The CDR3 loop reads CASKIQGSNYGYTF. The CDR3, as DNA: TGTGCCAGCAAAATTCAGGGATCTAACTATGGCTACACCTTC.

Remarks on this clone: In the same sample, other DNA sequences code for this CDR3. This chain uses TRBV5-5 with TRBJ2-7; possibly TRBD2 for D (5 bases). The CDR3 loop spans 14 amino acids. V was pared by 0 bases and J by 2 bases, with 9 bases between. Germline CDR1 reads SGHKS; CDR2 reads YYEKEE (reference sequence). The CDR3 bases are TGTGCCAGCAGCTTGGTCCGGGGTCCCTACGAGCAGTACTTC. The encoded protein is CASSLVRGPYEQYF.

The rearrangement links TRBV6-6 to TRBJ2-4, with D tentatively TRBD2 (6 bases). From germline, CDR1 is MNHNY and CDR2 SVGAGI (reference sequence). Deletions cut 5 bases from V and 11 bases from J, with 10 bases between. The CDR3 covers 11 residues. In nucleotides, the CDR3 is TGTGCCAGCAGTAACCGGGGGTTTCAGTACTTC. Amino acids: CASSNRGFQYF.

This chain connects TRBV30 to TRBJ2-2; 7 positions match TRBD1. Trimming took 3 bases from V and 7 from J; bases not matched to a gene: 5. Germline CDR1 is GTSNPN and CDR2 is SVGIG (reference sequence). This CDR3 contains 13 residues. CDR3 loop: CAWSEGADGELFF. The CDR3 DNA is TGTGCCTGGAGCGAGGGGGCCGACGGGGAGCTGTTTTTT. Full variable domain (outside the CDR3, taken from reference TRBV30 and TRBJ2-2): SQTIHQWPATLVQPVGSPLSLECTVEGTSNPNLYWYRQAAGRGLQLLFYSVGIGQISSEVPQNLSASRPQDRQFILSSKKLLLSDSGFYLCAWSEGADGELFFGEGSRLTVL.

Points on this clone: Additional DNA sequences in this sample encode the identical CDR3. The chain carries TRBV12-3 or TRBV12-4 and TRBJ1-4; the D gene is possibly TRBD1 (5 bases). CDR3 length equals 13 residues. V lost 5 bases, J lost 8 bases, and 12 bases lay in between. CDR3 nucleotides: TGTGCCAGCAGTGGCGGGGGTTGGGAAAAACTGTTTTTT. Protein product: CASSGGGWEKLFF.

The genes are TRBV4-1 and TRBJ2-7, with D perhaps matching TRBD2 (6 bases). Germline V gene data show CDR1 as MGHRA and CDR2 as YSYEKL. The germline V and J ends were trimmed by 4 bases and 7 bases, with 17 bases remaining between them. There are 14 residues in the CDR3. This CDR3 is CASSLDSTGGEQYF. CDR3 nucleotide sequence: TGCGCCAGCAGCCTTGACTCAACTGGGGGGGAGCAGTACTTC.

This clone was observed a handful of times. The same CDR3 can be traced to other DNA sequences in this sample. The CDR3 bases are TGCGCCAGCAGCTTGGCAGGGTATGGAAACACCATATATTTT. This gives the protein CASSLAGYGNTIYF. This chain links TRBV5-1 with TRBJ1-3; possibly TRBD1 for D (5 bases). Germline assignment: CDR1 SGHRS and CDR2 YFSETQ. The V gene lost 0 bases and the J gene lost 3 bases, with 7 bases spanning the gap. This CDR3 spans 14 amino acids.

CDR3 in DNA: TGTGCCAGCAGCCCGGGTTGGGGACAGATCTCTGGAAACACCATATATTTT. Its protein is CASSPGWGQISGNTIYF. V is TRBV5-6 and J is TRBJ1-3; TRBD1 agrees at 7 bases. Germline V gene data show CDR1 as SGHDT and CDR2 as YYEEEE. This CDR3 is built from 17 residues. The ends lost 4 bases at V and 0 bases at J; junction bases unmatched: 10. Drawing the rest from reference TRBV5-6 and TRBJ1-3, the complete variable domain is DAGVTQSPTHLIKTRGQQVTLRCSPKSGHDTVSWYQQALGQGPQFIFQYYEEEERQRGNFPDRFSGHQFPNYSSELNVNALLLGDSALYLCASSPGWGQISGNTIYFGEGSWLTVV.

The rearrangement joins TRBV5-8 to TRBJ2-1; TRBD2 matches 8 bases. Germline-derived CDR1 and CDR2 are SGHTS and YDEGEE. The CDR3 is 17 amino acids. The junction had 20 bases not matched to a gene; V was cut back by 5 bases and J by 10 bases. CDR3 sequence (DNA): TGTGCCAGCAGATCCCTCGGAGAAGGGGCAATAGCGGGGGAGCAGTTCTTC. It translates to CASRSLGEGAIAGEQFF.

The rearrangement links TRBV2 to TRBJ1-6, with TRBD1 as a possible D gene (6 bases). Germline CDR1 is SNHLY and CDR2 is FYNNEI. CDR3 length: 15 amino acids. V lost 5 bases, J lost 4 bases, and 12 bases lay in between. The chain's CDR3 is CASSRDGQYNSPLHF. CDR3 DNA: TGTGCCAGCAGTCGGGACGGACAGTATAATTCACCCCTCCACTTT.

This chain links TRBV19 with TRBJ2-2; D might be TRBD2 (5 bases). From germline, CDR1 is LNHDA and CDR2 SQIVND (reference sequence). Deletions cut 3 bases from V and 3 bases from J, with 11 bases between. This CDR3 spans 15 amino acids. In DNA, the CDR3 is TGTGCCAGTAGTATGCTCTTCGGGGACACCGGGGAGCTGTTTTTT. This gives the protein CASSMLFGDTGELFF.

The chain has TRBV4-1 and TRBJ2-5, with TRBD1 identical over 9 bases. Germline-derived CDR1 and CDR2 are MGHRA and YSYEKL. The CDR3 is 16 residues long. V lost 4 bases to trimming and J lost 2 bases; unmatched junction nucleotides: 8. The chain's CDR3 is CASSRGTGMRQETQYF. The CDR3 DNA reads as TGCGCCAGCAGCCGAGGGACAGGGATGAGGCAAGAGACCCAGTACTTC.

J is TRBJ2-7 and V is TRBV6-1; 7 nucleotides agree with TRBD1. The CDR3 extends over 15 amino acids. Germline V lookup: CDR1 MNHNS, CDR2 SASEGT. J lost 2 bases, V lost 0 bases, and 4 bases had no gene match. The CDR3 DNA is TGTGCCAGCAGTGAAGCAGGGGGCCAGGCCTACGAGCAGTACTTC. Translated, it gives CASSEAGGQAYEQYF.

This clone came up a few times. The chain carries TRBV19 and TRBJ1-1; D is perhaps TRBD1 (6 bases). The CDR3 is 14 amino acids. V was trimmed by 6 bases and J by 7 bases, leaving 18 bases between them. The germline V gene has CDR1 LNHDA and CDR2 SQIVND (reference sequence). DNA for the CDR3: TGTGCCAGTAGACCCGACAGGAATGCCTTTGAAGCTTTCTTT. This codes for CASRPDRNAFEAFF.

In this sample, this clone turned up once. This CDR3 reads CASSEASDTGELFF. The CDR3 DNA reads as TGTGCCAGCAGTGAGGCTAGCGATACCGGGGAGCTGTTTTTT. The rearrangement links TRBV6-1 to TRBJ2-2, with D tentatively TRBD2 (6 bases). Between the trimmed V and J ends, which lost 3 bases and 5 bases, there was a span of 10 bases. This CDR3 comprises 14 residues. In germline, CDR1 is MNHNS, CDR2 SASEGT.

The gene calls are TRBV13 and TRBJ2-7; the D gene is possibly TRBD1 (6 bases). The CDR3 sequence is 14 residues long. From germline, CDR1 is PRHDT and CDR2 FYEKMQ (reference sequence). With 0 bases removed from V and 6 bases from J, the gap between germline ends came to 12 bases. CDR3 region: CASSLGQGFSEQYF. The CDR3 bases are TGTGCCAGCAGCTTAGGACAGGGTTTTTCCGAGCAGTACTTC. The complete variable domain, with remaining parts taken from reference TRBV13 and TRBJ2-7, reads AAGVIQSPRHLIKEKRETATLKCYPIPRHDTVYWYQQGPGQDPQFLISFYEKMQSDKGSIPDRFSAQQFSDYHSELNMSSLELGDSALYFCASSLGQGFSEQYFGPGTRLTVT.

This sequence joins TRBV19 and TRBJ2-1; D remains ambiguous. Trimming left V 8 bases short and J 5 bases short, with 7 bases between. CDR1 LNHDA and CDR2 SQIVND come from the germline V gene (reference sequence). The CDR3 runs 11 residues. CDR3 amino acids: CASFADNEQFF. In DNA form, the CDR3 reads TGTGCCAGTTTTGCAGACAATGAGCAGTTCTTC.

The chain has TRBV19 and TRBJ2-7, with 11 bases that match TRBD1. The germline V gene has CDR1 LNHDA and CDR2 SQIVND (reference sequence). V shed 5 bases and J 5 bases; nucleotides not matched to a gene: 5. The CDR3 totals 14 residues. This CDR3 reads CASSPRTGGNEQYF. DNA of the CDR3: TGTGCCAGTAGTCCACGGACAGGGGGCAACGAGCAGTACTTC. Based on the CDR3 plus reference TRBV19 and TRBJ2-7, the full variable domain is DGGITQSPKYLFRKEGQNVTLSCEQNLNHDAMYWYRQDPGQGLRLIYYSQIVNDFQKGDIAEGYSVSREKKESFPLTVTSAQKNPTAFYLCASSPRTGGNEQYFGPGTRLTVT.

The gene calls are TRBV25-1 and TRBJ1-2; 9 bases map to TRBD1. Germline V gene data show CDR1 as MGHDK and CDR2 as SYGVNS. J was trimmed by 4 bases and V by 6 bases; bases with no gene match: 18. The CDR3 contains 18 residues. The CDR3 region has the DNA TGTGCCAGCAGCCAGCCTAGCTCCGGGACAGGGCTTTTCTATGGCTACACCTTC. This codes for CASSQPSSGTGLFYGYTF.

This clone came up once. The gene calls are TRBV3-1 (or the pseudogene TRBV3-2) and TRBJ1-2; D unresolved. Between the trimmed V and J ends, which lost 4 bases and 2 bases, there was a span of 8 bases. Per the germline V gene, CDR1 is LGHDT and CDR2 is YNNKEL (reference sequence). This CDR3 is built from 13 residues. The CDR3 DNA sequence: TGTGCCAGCAGCCGAACATCAAACTATGGCTACACCTTC. It specifies CASSRTSNYGYTF.

This chain connects TRBV29-1 to TRBJ1-1; TRBD1 might be the D (6 bases). CDR3 size: 12 residues. In germline, CDR1 is SQVTM, CDR2 ANQGSEA. Trimming took off 3 bases at V and 6 bases at J, with 11 bases between the two ends. CDR3 coding DNA: TGCAGCGTTGACGGGGGGCGGCCTGAAGCTTTCTTT. It codes for CSVDGGRPEAFF.

With respect to this clone: The sample contains more than one DNA sequence encoding this CDR3. The chain employs TRBV6-5 and TRBJ2-1, with D perhaps matching TRBD2 (6 bases). V was pared by 8 bases and J by 13 bases, with 12 bases between. The germline gives CDR1 MNHEY, CDR2 SVGAGI. The CDR3 runs to 10 residues. CDR3: CASGRGEQFF. The CDR3 bases are TGTGCCAGCGGGCGGGGTGAACAGTTCTTC.